Presented here are 14 T cell receptor beta chains from one specimen sequenced in a study of vaccination effects on CD4 cells after COVID-19. Their cognate antigens are unknown. Viral peptide pools were used in the ViraFEST assay to expand antigen-specific CD4+ T cells, and sequencing came afterward. Cultured cells yielded isolated CD4+ T cells after 10 to 11 days. People in the vaccine group had not been infected with SARS-CoV-2 before, and their nucleocapsid antibodies were negative. Only in-frame clones appear in the TCRdb table, and some are missing; sequencing was by immunoSEQ multiplex PCR. The sample includes over 25,000 clones, around 75% of them seen just once. Sequenced material: CD4+ T cells from PBMCs cultured with HCoV-NL63 spike peptides, taken before COVID-19 vaccination. These TCRs come from a human donor who received a COVID-19 vaccine.

The rearrangement joins TRBV5-5 to TRBJ2-7; 7 bases align to TRBD1. The CDR3 covers 13 residues. CDR1 is SGHKS and CDR2 is YYEKEE in the germline V gene (reference sequence). Losses at the gene ends were 1 base for V and 2 bases for J; bases not matched to a gene: 0. In nucleotides, the CDR3 is TGTGCCAGCAGCTTGCAGGGGGCCTACGAGCAGTACTTC. As protein: CASSLQGAYEQYF. The whole variable domain, remainder taken from reference TRBV5-5 and TRBJ2-7, is DAGVTQSPTHLIKTRGQQVTLRCSPISGHKSVSWYQQVLGQGPQFIFQYYEKEERGRGNFPDRFSARQFPNYSSELNVNALLLGDSALYLCASSLQGAYEQYFGPGTRLTVT.

The sample holds one count of this clone. This sequence joins TRBV5-1 and TRBJ1-4, with TRBD1 matching 9 bases. The CDR3 extends over 15 amino acids. The germline gives CDR1 SGHRS, CDR2 YFSETQ. V was pared by 0 bases and J by 8 bases, with 5 bases of the junction left unmatched. CDR3 coding DNA: TGCGCCAGCAGCTTGGATCGACAGGGGGGGGAAAAACTGTTTTTT. This encodes CASSLDRQGGEKLFF. Looking up the rest from reference TRBV5-1 and TRBJ1-4 gives the full variable domain: KAGVTQTPRYLIKTRGQQVTLSCSPISGHRSVSWYQQTPGQGLQFLFEYFSETQRNKGNFPGRFSGRQFSNSRSEMNVSTLELGDSALYLCASSLDRQGGEKLFFGSGTQLSVL.

This clone was found once. V is TRBV18 and J is TRBJ2-2; D gene uncertain. CDR1 is KGHSH, CDR2 LQKENI, per germline. CDR3 size: 14 residues. Deletions cut 6 bases from V and 7 bases from J, with 15 bases between. For the CDR3, the DNA is TGTGCCAGCTCCCCGACCATTCTGGACGGGGAGCTGTTTTTT. The encoded protein is CASSPTILDGELFF.

The chain employs TRBV7-2 and TRBJ2-7; D not certain. Germline CDR1 is SGHTA and CDR2 is FQGNSA. Deletions cut 1 base from V and 6 bases from J, with 7 bases between. The CDR3 runs to 12 residues. The CDR3 DNA sequence: TGTGCCAGCAGCTTAGTGGCTTCCGAGCAGTACTTC. It specifies CASSLVASEQYF.

The chain is built from TRBV5-6 and TRBJ1-4, with 7 bases matching TRBD1. V was clipped by 4 bases and J by 7 bases; unmatched bases: 7. Germline V CDR1 and CDR2: SGHDT, YYEEEE. The CDR3 has 14 amino acids. In DNA form, the CDR3 reads TGTGCCAGCAGCCCCCCAGGGGGGTTTGAAAAACTGTTTTTT. It yields the protein CASSPPGGFEKLFF.

This sequence joins TRBV5-1 and TRBJ2-1; TRBD2 might be the D (5 bases). V lost 5 bases, J lost 0 bases, and 9 bases lay in between. CDR3 length: 14 amino acids. Germline CDR1 reads SGHRS; CDR2 reads YFSETQ. The CDR3 protein is CASSSDSSYNEQFF. The CDR3 bases are TGCGCCAGCAGTAGCGATAGCTCCTACAATGAGCAGTTCTTC.

This clone was counted only a few times. The V gene is TRBV5-1, the J gene TRBJ1-5; unclear D gene. This CDR3 spans 14 amino acids. Germline V lookup: CDR1 SGHRS, CDR2 YFSETQ. V shed 0 bases and J shed 4 bases, with 8 bases lying between them. The CDR3 DNA is TGCGCCAGCAGCTTGGGGGCAGCTAATCAGCCCCAGCATTTT. Amino acid sequence: CASSLGAANQPQHF.

The J gene is TRBJ1-2, the V gene TRBV7-8; the D gene is possibly TRBD1 (5 bases). This CDR3 has 14 residues. With 5 bases removed from V and 1 base from J, the gap between germline ends came to 11 bases. Germline V gene data show CDR1 as SGHVS and CDR2 as FQNEAQ. The CDR3 spells CASSRGEFNYGYTF. CDR3 in DNA: TGTGCCAGCAGCCGGGGGGAATTTAACTATGGCTACACCTTC.

In this sample, this clone turned up a few times. The rearrangement links TRBV6-5 to TRBJ1-2; a weak D match, TRBD1 (6 bases). The CDR3 has 12 amino acids. Looked up from germline, CDR1 is MNHEY and CDR2 is SVGAGI. V lost 0 bases and J 7 bases, leaving 6 bases between the germline ends. CDR3 bases: TGTGCCAGCAGTTACTCAGGGGGTGGCTACACCTTC. Protein sequence: CASSYSGGGYTF.

The chain has TRBV3-1 (or the pseudogene TRBV3-2) and TRBJ2-6; no clear D gene. Trimming took off 4 bases at V and 2 bases at J, with 6 bases between the two ends. The germline CDR1 and CDR2 sequences are LGHDT and YNNKEL (reference sequence). The CDR3 loop spans 14 amino acids. The CDR3 DNA sequence: TGTGCCAGCAGCCTGCAGGCTGGGGCCAACGTCCTGACTTTC. Translated, it gives CASSLQAGANVLTF.

The chain carries TRBV19 and TRBJ1-5; 7 bases fit TRBD1. The CDR3 extends over 12 amino acids. The J segment lost 5 bases and the V segment lost 5 bases, leaving 0 bases of the junction unmatched. Per the germline V gene, CDR1 is LNHDA and CDR2 is SQIVND (reference sequence). The CDR3 region is CASSDRDQPQHF. The CDR3 DNA is TGTGCCAGTAGTGACAGGGATCAGCCCCAGCATTTT.

The J gene is TRBJ1-2, the V gene TRBV28; maybe TRBD1 (5 bases). V was shortened by 7 bases and J by 3 bases, with 15 bases between the two germline ends. This CDR3 contains 14 residues. Germline assignment: CDR1 MDHEN and CDR2 SYDVKM. The CDR3 protein is CASTFSGRDYGYTF. CDR3 sequence (DNA): TGTGCCAGCACCTTCTCGGGCAGGGACTATGGCTACACCTTC.

This clone appeared a single time. The chain carries TRBV4-2 and TRBJ2-7; TRBD2 matches 11 bases. The CDR3 runs to 17 residues. The ends lost 0 bases at V and 2 bases at J; junction bases unmatched: 6. Germline V gene sequence: CDR1 LGHNA, CDR2 YNFKEQ. The CDR3 loop reads CASSQEASGGLTYEQYF. CDR3 nucleotides: TGTGCCAGCAGCCAAGAGGCTAGCGGGGGGCTTACCTACGAGCAGTACTTC.

The chain has TRBV27 and TRBJ1-2; TRBD1 is a possible D gene (5 bases). This CDR3 has 12 amino acids. Trimming shortened V by 0 bases and J by 7 bases, and 6 bases separated the two germline ends. Germline CDR1 and CDR2: MNHEY and SMNVEV (reference sequence). CDR3 protein: CASSLSGTGYTF. The CDR3 DNA follows: TGTGCCAGCAGTTTATCGGGGACTGGCTACACCTTC.